The 7 T cell receptor beta chains below were found in one sample sequenced in a study of shared clonotypes between healthy human individuals. Profiled with immunoSEQ multiplex PCR; TCRdb holds only in-frame clones, not every one. Found here are 2 million to 2.5 million clones, 93% of them singletons; the top ten hold around 0.37%. Sequencing used naive CD4+ T cells from PBMCs. Subset here: CD45RA+ positively selected. The source of these receptors is a man between 18 and 29 years old in good health. Some clones in this sample may be carry-over from other donors' samples.

The CDR3 DNA sequence: TGCGCCAGCAGCCAAGTCGTACAGGGGGGACCCCCCCAGTACTTC. Translation: CASSQVVQGGPPQYF. The V and J genes are TRBV4-1 and TRBJ2-5, with 8 positions matching TRBD1. The length of the CDR3 is 15 residues. Germline V gene data show CDR1 as MGHRA and CDR2 as YSYEKL. Trimming removed 1 base from V and 9 bases from J; junction bases left unmatched: 10.

The chain couples TRBV27 to TRBJ2-1, with D possibly being TRBD2 (5 bases). The V end lost 3 bases, the J end lost 5 bases, and 14 bases lay between the germline ends. The CDR3 is made up of 15 amino acids. Germline V gene sequence: CDR1 MNHEY, CDR2 SMNVEV (reference sequence). This CDR3 is CASSFDGRLNNEQFF. Here the CDR3 DNA reads TGTGCCAGCAGTTTTGATGGGAGACTCAACAATGAGCAGTTCTTC.

This clone has just one count. CDR3 loop: CASSDRRDTQYF. The CDR3 region has the DNA TGTGCCAGCAGCGATCGGAGAGATACGCAGTATTTT. The chain is built from TRBV11-2 and TRBJ2-3; D unresolved. Germline loops: CDR1 SGHAT, CDR2 FQNNGV. This CDR3 region has 12 residues. V was clipped by 5 bases and J by 5 bases, with 8 bases between them.

This sequence joins TRBV5-1 and TRBJ2-1; D gene ambiguous. V lost 4 bases and J 4 bases, leaving 12 bases between the germline ends. The germline V gene encodes CDR1 SGHRS and CDR2 YFSETQ. CDR3 length: 14 amino acids. In nucleotides, the CDR3 is TGCGCCAGCAGCGTAACGGGCCCTTACAATGAGCAGTTCTTC. This gives the protein CASSVTGPYNEQFF.

Comment on this clone: This sample also contains other DNA sequences that code for the same CDR3. The CDR3 sequence: CASSGGLPSYNEQFF. The CDR3 DNA sequence: TGTGCCAGCAGTGGGGGGCTCCCATCTTACAATGAGCAGTTCTTC. V and J are TRBV2 and TRBJ2-1; maybe TRBD1 (6 bases). CDR3 length: 15 amino acids. Germline CDR1 and CDR2: SNHLY and FYNNEI. The germline V and J ends were trimmed by 4 bases and 4 bases, with 14 bases remaining between them.

The chain carries TRBV19 and TRBJ1-2; D not certain. This CDR3 spans 15 amino acids. Germline values: CDR1 LNHDA, CDR2 SQIVND (reference sequence). V lost 1 base and J 7 bases, leaving 16 bases between the germline ends. The CDR3 DNA reads as TGTGCCAGTAGTATAGGGGGAGGAAGCCCCTCTGGCTACACCTTC. Protein sequence: CASSIGGGSPSGYTF. The full variable domain, completed using reference TRBV19 and TRBJ1-2, is DGGITQSPKYLFRKEGQNVTLSCEQNLNHDAMYWYRQDPGQGLRLIYYSQIVNDFQKGDIAEGYSVSREKKESFPLTVTSAQKNPTAFYLCASSIGGGSPSGYTFGSGTRLTVV.

This chain joins TRBV19 and TRBJ1-5; D is uncertain. Trimming stripped 8 bases from V and 0 bases from J, with 35 bases between. Germline values: CDR1 LNHDA, CDR2 SQIVND (reference sequence). The CDR3 loop spans 22 amino acids. CDR3 nucleotides: TGTGCCAGTGATAGGCCAACCATGGACCTTAGTTGCAGTTTGGATAGCAATCAGCCCCAGCATTTT. Its translation is CASDRPTMDLSCSLDSNQPQHF.